These 6 T cell receptor beta chains share one sample of origin, sequenced in a study of OX40 agonist ivuxolimab in advanced cancers. The repertoire was sequenced with immunoSEQ multiplex PCR; TCRdb's copy has only in-frame clones and lacks some. The data contain tens of thousands of clones, around 86% of them singletons. The specimen was CD4+ or CD8+ T cells sorted from blood, collected in a trial of the OX40 agonist ivuxolimab. The receptors derive from an adult with an advanced solid tumor such as melanoma, head and neck, liver or kidney cancer.

This clone was counted once. The chain couples TRBV27 to TRBJ2-2, with D hard to call. This CDR3 is built from 14 residues. Germline lookup yields CDR1 MNHEY and CDR2 SMNVEV (reference sequence). V was trimmed by 6 bases and J by 4 bases, leaving 12 bases between them. The CDR3 sequence is CASRNDPPTGELFF. As DNA, the CDR3 is TGTGCCAGCAGAAACGACCCCCCCACCGGGGAGCTGTTTTTT.

The chain recombines TRBV5-1 with TRBJ2-7, with D perhaps matching TRBD1 (6 bases). This CDR3 spans 14 amino acids. Per the germline V gene, CDR1 is SGHRS and CDR2 is YFSETQ. The V end lost 4 bases, the J end lost 6 bases, and 17 bases lay between the germline ends. CDR3 sequence (DNA): TGCGCCAGCAGCAAACCCCCAGGGGCGGGCGAGCAGTACTTC. Its translation is CASSKPPGAGEQYF.

The chain couples TRBV7-2 to TRBJ1-1; D not certain. Germline CDR1 and CDR2: SGHTA and FQGNSA. The V gene lost 1 base and the J gene lost 5 bases, with 11 bases spanning the gap. The CDR3 has 14 amino acids. The DNA of the CDR3 is TGTGCCAGCAGCTTAGGCCTTAGAAGGACTGAAGCTTTCTTT. As protein: CASSLGLRRTEAFF.

A few counts support this clone. The V gene is TRBV5-6, the J gene TRBJ1-1, with D possibly being TRBD1 (5 bases). The CDR3 runs to 14 residues. V dropped 3 bases and J dropped 4 bases, with 13 bases sitting between them. CDR1 SGHDT and CDR2 YYEEEE come from the germline V gene. CDR3 DNA: TGTGCCAGCAGCTCACGACAGAGCCCCACTGAAGCTTTCTTT. This translates into CASSSRQSPTEAFF.

In DNA, the CDR3 is TGTGCCAGCAGCACCCGGCCACCCGACACTGAAGCTTTCTTT. Residues: CASSTRPPDTEAFF. V gene TRBV2 combines with J gene TRBJ1-1; D gene ambiguous. The CDR3 spans 14 residues. V lost 6 bases, J lost 3 bases, and 14 bases lay in between. Germline CDR1 reads SNHLY; CDR2 reads FYNNEI.

This clone rates as medium-sized. The chain employs TRBV5-5 and TRBJ1-4; the D is unclear. The CDR3 runs 12 residues. The V and J ends lost 4 bases and 8 bases respectively, with 9 bases between them. CDR1 is SGHKS, CDR2 YYEKEE, per germline (reference sequence). The CDR3 sequence is CASSPSGEKLFF. CDR3 coding DNA: TGTGCCAGCAGCCCCTCCGGAGAAAAACTGTTTTTT.